The count of the clone carrying this T cell receptor beta chain is one. Produced via immunoSEQ multiplex PCR; TCRdb's table is partial and in-frame only. The sample yields under 15,000 clones, about 76% seen once. These data belong to a study of neoadjuvant anti-PD-1 for oral cavity cancer. Time point reported: after neoadjuvant nivolumab, at surgical resection. The CDR3 extends over 14 amino acids. V was clipped by 6 bases and J by 9 bases; unmatched bases: 11. CDR1 and CDR2 from the germline V gene are MNHEY and SVGAGI. This clonotype originated in a person between 40 and 85 years old with oral cavity squamous cell carcinoma. The starting material was PBMCs, obtained after nivolumab (anti-PD-1) treatment. The chain joins TRBV6-5 to TRBJ2-1; 7 bases map to TRBD1. The CDR3 DNA follows: TGTGCCAGCAGCCAACCCATCCGGGACAGTGAGCAGTTCTTC. Its translation: CASSQPIRDSEQFF.